The present T cell receptor (beta chain) was sequenced within a study of OX40 agonist ivuxolimab in advanced cancers. About the study: Dose-escalation subjects each had hepatocellular carcinoma, melanoma, renal cell or head and neck cancer. Findings and caveats of the study: Some of the nonresponding patients also showed low levels of normalized T-cell clonal expansion. Those patients achieving a partial response at 0.1-3.0 mg/kg showed among the lowest clonal expansion.

CDR1 KGHSH and CDR2 LQKENI come from the germline V gene. The CDR3 length is 16 residues. Trimming stripped 2 bases from V and 0 bases from J, with 10 bases between. TCRdb's table, derived via immunoSEQ multiplex PCR, lists solely in-frame clones and lacks some. The data hold some 74,000 clones, with about 91% observed a single time. Worth noting for this clone: Antigen unknown.

Source: CD4+ or CD8+ T cells sorted from blood, taken in a trial of the OX40 agonist ivuxolimab. The source of this sequence is an adult with an advanced solid tumor such as melanoma, head and neck, liver or kidney cancer. V usage is TRBV18 and J usage is TRBJ2-2; D gene ambiguous. CDR3 sequence: CASSPFERANTGELFF. The CDR3 DNA is TGTGCCAGCTCACCATTCGAAAGGGCGAACACCGGGGAGCTGTTTTTT. Filled out from reference TRBV18 and TRBJ2-2, the complete variable domain reads NAGVMQNPRHLVRRRGQEARLRCSPMKGHSHVYWYRQLPEEGLKFMVYLQKENIIDESGMPKERFSAEFPKEGPSILRIQQVVRGDSAAYFCASSPFERANTGELFFGEGSRLTVL.